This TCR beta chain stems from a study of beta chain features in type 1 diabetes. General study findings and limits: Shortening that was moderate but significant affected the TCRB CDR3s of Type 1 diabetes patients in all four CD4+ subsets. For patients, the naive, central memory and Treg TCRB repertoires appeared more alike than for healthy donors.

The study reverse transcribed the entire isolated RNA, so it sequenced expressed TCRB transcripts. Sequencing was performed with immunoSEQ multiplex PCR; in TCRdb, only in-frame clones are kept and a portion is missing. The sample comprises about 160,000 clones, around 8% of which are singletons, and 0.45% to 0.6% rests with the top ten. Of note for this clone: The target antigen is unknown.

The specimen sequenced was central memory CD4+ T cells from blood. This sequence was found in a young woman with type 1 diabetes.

The CDR3: CASGLAGSTDTQYF. The CDR3 DNA reads as TGTGCCAGCGGACTAGCGGGATCCACAGATACGCAGTATTTT. The chain recombines TRBV9 with TRBJ2-3; 12 bases fit TRBD2. Germline V gene sequence: CDR1 SGDLS, CDR2 YYNGEE. The CDR3 has 14 amino acids. J was trimmed by 2 bases and V by 7 bases; bases with no gene match: 2. Full variable domain (rest looked up from reference TRBV9 and TRBJ2-3): DSGVTQTPKHLITATGQRVTLRCSPRSGDLSVYWYQQSLDQGLQFLIQYYNGEERAKGNILERFSAQQFPDLHSELNLSSLELGDSALYFCASGLAGSTDTQYFGPGTRLTVL.